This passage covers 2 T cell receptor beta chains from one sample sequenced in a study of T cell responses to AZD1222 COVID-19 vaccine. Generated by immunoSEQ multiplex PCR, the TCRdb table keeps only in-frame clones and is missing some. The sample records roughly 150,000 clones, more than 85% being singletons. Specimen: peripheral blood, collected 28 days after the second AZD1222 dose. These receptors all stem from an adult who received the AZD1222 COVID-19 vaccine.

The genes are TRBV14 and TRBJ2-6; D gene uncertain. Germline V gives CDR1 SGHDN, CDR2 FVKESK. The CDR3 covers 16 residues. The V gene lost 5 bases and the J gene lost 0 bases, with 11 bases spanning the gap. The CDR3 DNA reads TGTGCCAGCAGCGAAAGGGTCCTCTCTGGGGCCAACGTCCTGACTTTC. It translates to CASSERVLSGANVLTF.

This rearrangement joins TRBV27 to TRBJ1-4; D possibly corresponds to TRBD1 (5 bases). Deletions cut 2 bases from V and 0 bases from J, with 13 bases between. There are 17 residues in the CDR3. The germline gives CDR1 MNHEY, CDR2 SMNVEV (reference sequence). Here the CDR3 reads CASSLSQGMSTNEKLFF. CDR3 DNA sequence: TGTGCCAGCAGTTTAAGTCAGGGAATGTCAACTAATGAAAAACTGTTTTTT.